These 11 T cell receptor beta chains were sequenced from one sample in a study of blood T cell repertoires in COVID-19. TCRdb's table, derived via immunoSEQ multiplex PCR, lists solely in-frame clones and lacks some. The sample has roughly 200,000 clones, 85% to 90% seen once. The material sequenced was peripheral blood. The receptors were gathered from a person aged 65 to 79 with COVID-19, enrolled during active disease.

The DNA for the CDR3 is TGTGCCAGCAGTGAAACAGGGCATGGCTACACCTTC. As protein: CASSETGHGYTF. The chain links TRBV6-1 to TRBJ1-2; D is possibly TRBD1 (6 bases). The CDR3 is 12 amino acids. Germline-derived CDR1 and CDR2 are MNHNS and SASEGT. V lost 2 bases, J lost 6 bases, and 7 bases lay in between.

The V gene is TRBV11-3, the J gene TRBJ2-1; a possible D gene is TRBD2 (6 bases). The CDR3 totals 15 residues. The germline V gene encodes CDR1 SGHNT and CDR2 YENEEA. V gave up 3 bases and J gave up 2 bases, with 11 bases separating them. The CDR3 DNA sequence: TGTGCCAGCAGCTTGGAGGGAAGAACCTACAATGAGCAGTTCTTC. This gives the protein CASSLEGRTYNEQFF. Full variable domain (missing parts from reference TRBV11-3 and TRBJ2-1): EAGVVQSPRYKIIEKKQPVAFWCNPISGHNTLYWYLQNLGQGPELLIRYENEEAVDDSQLPKDRFSAERLKGVDSTLKIQPAELGDSAVYLCASSLEGRTYNEQFFGPGTRLTVL.

This chain connects TRBV19 to TRBJ2-4, with TRBD2 as a possible D gene (6 bases). Germline values: CDR1 LNHDA, CDR2 SQIVND (reference sequence). This CDR3 has 17 residues. With 4 bases removed from V and 0 bases from J, the gap between germline ends came to 16 bases. The CDR3 reads CASSTIAGGTAKNIQYF. CDR3 sequence (DNA): TGTGCCAGTAGTACTATTGCTGGCGGGACAGCCAAAAACATTCAGTACTTC.

Remarks on this clone: An end of the junction does not agree with germline; a read error may underlie this. V and J are TRBV30 and TRBJ2-4; TRBD1 is a possible D gene (6 bases). The CDR3 contains 11 residues. CDR1 and CDR2 (germline): GTSNPN, SVGIG (reference sequence). CDR3 sequence reads: CAWSVGGPLVF. The DNA of the CDR3 is TGTGCCTGGAGTGTAGGGGGACCTCTTGTCTTC.

This chain links TRBV19 with TRBJ1-2, with D possibly TRBD1 on 6 matching bases. The V and J ends lost 1 base and 5 bases respectively, with 14 bases between them. Germline-derived CDR1 and CDR2 are LNHDA and SQIVND (reference sequence). This CDR3 has 15 residues. The CDR3 is CASSIAGTQGYGYTF. The CDR3 nucleotides read TGTGCCAGTAGTATAGCCGGGACACAGGGATATGGCTACACCTTC.

The chain has TRBV18 and TRBJ1-2; 8 bases align to TRBD1. The CDR3 extends over 13 amino acids. With V trimmed by 5 bases and J by 4 bases, 3 bases remained unmatched. The V gene's germline CDR1 is KGHSH and CDR2 LQKENI. CDR3 nucleotide sequence: TGTGCCAGCTCAACGGGACAGGTCTATGGCTACACCTTC. Residues: CASSTGQVYGYTF.

The chain has TRBV13 and TRBJ1-3; a possible D gene is TRBD1 (5 bases). Trimming removed 1 base from V and 1 base from J, with 5 bases in between. The length of the CDR3 is 14 residues. The germline V gene has CDR1 PRHDT and CDR2 FYEKMQ (reference sequence). The CDR3: CASSLAGSGNTIYF. Written as DNA, the CDR3 is TGTGCCAGCAGCTTAGCAGGGTCTGGAAACACCATATATTTT. Full variable domain (outside the CDR3, taken from reference TRBV13 and TRBJ1-3): AAGVIQSPRHLIKEKRETATLKCYPIPRHDTVYWYQQGPGQDPQFLISFYEKMQSDKGSIPDRFSAQQFSDYHSELNMSSLELGDSALYFCASSLAGSGNTIYFGEGSWLTVV.

This rearrangement joins TRBV7-2 to TRBJ2-5, with TRBD2 matching over 7 bases. This CDR3 has 15 amino acids. After removal of 5 bases from V and 5 bases from J, the junction contained 11 bases not matched to a gene. Germline-derived CDR1 and CDR2 are SGHTA and FQGNSA. The chain's CDR3 is CASSPPGAGEETQYF. As DNA, the CDR3 is TGTGCCAGCAGCCCCCCTGGTGCGGGGGAGGAGACCCAGTACTTC.

The gene calls are TRBV4-3 and TRBJ1-5; 7 nucleotides align to TRBD1. This CDR3 contains 15 residues. With 1 base clipped from V and 2 bases from J, the junction kept 2 bases outside the gene matches. Germline V gene sequence: CDR1 LGHNA, CDR2 YSLEER. This CDR3 reads CASSQVTGRNQPQHF. The CDR3 DNA reads as TGCGCCAGCAGCCAAGTGACAGGGCGCAATCAGCCCCAGCATTTT.

This rearrangement joins TRBV3-1 (or the pseudogene TRBV3-2) to TRBJ1-1; unclear D gene. Trimming shortened V by 1 base and J by 4 bases, and 10 bases separated the two germline ends. Germline V gene sequence: CDR1 LGHDT, CDR2 YNNKEL (reference sequence). The CDR3 is 14 amino acids. The CDR3 nucleotides are TGTGCCAGCAGCCAAGTCTCAGTTGGCACTGAAGCTTTCTTT. Protein: CASSQVSVGTEAFF.

The V and J genes are TRBV13 and TRBJ1-2, with D tentatively TRBD1 (6 bases). The germline CDR1 and CDR2 sequences are PRHDT and FYEKMQ (reference sequence). V lost 2 bases to trimming and J lost 4 bases, with 17 bases between them. The CDR3 runs 16 residues. Here the CDR3 DNA reads TGTGCCAGCAGCTTAAGATCGGGGGGCTTGTTCTATGGCTACACCTTC. Amino acid sequence: CASSLRSGGLFYGYTF. Variable domain in full (rest from reference TRBV13 and TRBJ1-2): AAGVIQSPRHLIKEKRETATLKCYPIPRHDTVYWYQQGPGQDPQFLISFYEKMQSDKGSIPDRFSAQQFSDYHSELNMSSLELGDSALYFCASSLRSGGLFYGYTFGSGTRLTVV.